This T cell receptor (beta chain) was sequenced for a study of blood T cell repertoires in COVID-19. Study-wide background: Sources were T cells, B-cell-depleted T cells, or PBMCs; the material itself was cDNA or gDNA.

Data came from immunoSEQ multiplex PCR; TCRdb stores just in-frame clones and leaves some out. The sample yields roughly 110,000 clones, 80% seen once. The sequencing input was peripheral blood. The receptor comes from a man in his 70s with acute or convalescent COVID-19.

CDR3 residues: CASSMKESSGEQYF. CDR3 nucleotide sequence: TGTGCCAGCTCAATGAAAGAGTCCTCCGGGGAGCAGTACTTC. The chain links TRBV18 to TRBJ2-7, with unresolved D. Deletions cut 5 bases from V and 7 bases from J, with 18 bases between. Germline CDR1 reads KGHSH; CDR2 reads LQKENI. The CDR3 loop spans 14 amino acids.